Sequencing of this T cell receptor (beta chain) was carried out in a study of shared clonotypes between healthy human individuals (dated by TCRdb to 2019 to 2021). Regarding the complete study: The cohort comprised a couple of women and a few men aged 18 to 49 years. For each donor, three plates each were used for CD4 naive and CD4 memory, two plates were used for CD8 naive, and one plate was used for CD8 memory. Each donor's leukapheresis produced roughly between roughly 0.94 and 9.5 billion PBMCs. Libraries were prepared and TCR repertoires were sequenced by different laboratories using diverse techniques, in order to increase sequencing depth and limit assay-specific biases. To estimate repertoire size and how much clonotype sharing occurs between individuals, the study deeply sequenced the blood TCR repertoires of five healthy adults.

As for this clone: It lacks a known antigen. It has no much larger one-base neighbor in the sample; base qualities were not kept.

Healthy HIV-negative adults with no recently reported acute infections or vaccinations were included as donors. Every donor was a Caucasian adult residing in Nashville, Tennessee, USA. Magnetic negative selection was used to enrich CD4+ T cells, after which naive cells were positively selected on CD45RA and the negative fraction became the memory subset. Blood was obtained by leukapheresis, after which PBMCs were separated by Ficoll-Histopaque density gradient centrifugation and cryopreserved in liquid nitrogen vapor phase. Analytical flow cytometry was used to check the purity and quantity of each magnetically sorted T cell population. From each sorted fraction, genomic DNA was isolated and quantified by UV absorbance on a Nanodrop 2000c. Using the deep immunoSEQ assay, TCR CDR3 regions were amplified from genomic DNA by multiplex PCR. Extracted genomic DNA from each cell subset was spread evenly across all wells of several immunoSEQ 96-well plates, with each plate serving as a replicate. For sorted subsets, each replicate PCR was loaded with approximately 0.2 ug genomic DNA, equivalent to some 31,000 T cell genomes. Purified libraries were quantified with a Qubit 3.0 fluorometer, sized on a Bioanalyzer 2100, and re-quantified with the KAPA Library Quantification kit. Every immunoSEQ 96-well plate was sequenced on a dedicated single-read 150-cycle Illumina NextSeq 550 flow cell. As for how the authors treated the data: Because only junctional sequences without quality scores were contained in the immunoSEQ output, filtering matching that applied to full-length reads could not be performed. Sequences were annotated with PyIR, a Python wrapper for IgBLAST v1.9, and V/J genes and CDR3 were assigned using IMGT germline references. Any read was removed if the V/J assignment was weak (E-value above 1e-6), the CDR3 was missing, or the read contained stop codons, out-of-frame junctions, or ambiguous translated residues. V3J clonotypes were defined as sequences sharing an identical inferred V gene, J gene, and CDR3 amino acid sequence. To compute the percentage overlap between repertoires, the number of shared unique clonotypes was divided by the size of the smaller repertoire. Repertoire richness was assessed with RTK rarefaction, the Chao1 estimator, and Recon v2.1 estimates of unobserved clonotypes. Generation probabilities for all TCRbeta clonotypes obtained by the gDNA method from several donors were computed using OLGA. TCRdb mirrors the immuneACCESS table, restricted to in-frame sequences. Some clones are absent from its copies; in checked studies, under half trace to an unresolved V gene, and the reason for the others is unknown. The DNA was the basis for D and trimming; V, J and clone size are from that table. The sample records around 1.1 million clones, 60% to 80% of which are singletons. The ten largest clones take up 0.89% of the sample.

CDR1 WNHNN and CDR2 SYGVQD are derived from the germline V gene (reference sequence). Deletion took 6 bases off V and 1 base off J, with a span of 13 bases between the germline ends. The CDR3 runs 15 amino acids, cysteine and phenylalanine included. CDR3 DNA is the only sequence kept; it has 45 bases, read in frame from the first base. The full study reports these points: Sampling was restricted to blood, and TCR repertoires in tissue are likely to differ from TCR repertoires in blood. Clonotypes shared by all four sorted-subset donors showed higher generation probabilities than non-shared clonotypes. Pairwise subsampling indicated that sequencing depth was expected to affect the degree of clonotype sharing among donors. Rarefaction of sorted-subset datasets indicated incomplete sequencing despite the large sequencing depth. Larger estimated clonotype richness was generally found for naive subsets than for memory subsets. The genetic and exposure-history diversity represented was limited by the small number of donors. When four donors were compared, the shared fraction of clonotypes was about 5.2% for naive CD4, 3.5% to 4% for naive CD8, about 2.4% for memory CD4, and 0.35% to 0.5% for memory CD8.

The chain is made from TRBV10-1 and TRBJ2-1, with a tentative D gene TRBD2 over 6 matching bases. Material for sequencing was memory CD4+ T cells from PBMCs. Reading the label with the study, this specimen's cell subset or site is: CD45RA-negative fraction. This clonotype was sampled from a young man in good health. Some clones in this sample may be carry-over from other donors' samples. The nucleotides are TGCGCCAGCAGGGCCGGGACTGGTTCCTACAATGAGCAGTTCTTC. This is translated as CASRAGTGSYNEQFF.